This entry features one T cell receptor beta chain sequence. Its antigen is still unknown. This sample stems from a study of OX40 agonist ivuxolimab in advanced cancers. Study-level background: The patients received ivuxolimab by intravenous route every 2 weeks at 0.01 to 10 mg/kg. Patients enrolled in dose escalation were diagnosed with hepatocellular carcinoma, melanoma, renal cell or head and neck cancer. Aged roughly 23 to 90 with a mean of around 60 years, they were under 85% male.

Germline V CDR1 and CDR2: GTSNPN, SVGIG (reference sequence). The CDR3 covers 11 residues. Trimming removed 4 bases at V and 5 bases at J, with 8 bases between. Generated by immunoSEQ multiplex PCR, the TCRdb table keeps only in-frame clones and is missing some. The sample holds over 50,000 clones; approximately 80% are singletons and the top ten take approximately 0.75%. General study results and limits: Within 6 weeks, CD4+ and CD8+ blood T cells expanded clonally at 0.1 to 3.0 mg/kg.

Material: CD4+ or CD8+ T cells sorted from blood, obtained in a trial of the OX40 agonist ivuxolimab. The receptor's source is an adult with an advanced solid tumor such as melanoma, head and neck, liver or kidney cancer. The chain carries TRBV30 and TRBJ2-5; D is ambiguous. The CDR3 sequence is CAWNNRETQYF. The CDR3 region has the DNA TGTGCCTGGAACAACCGGGAGACCCAGTACTTC. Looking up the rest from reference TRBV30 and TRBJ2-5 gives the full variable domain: SQTIHQWPATLVQPVGSPLSLECTVEGTSNPNLYWYRQAAGRGLQLLFYSVGIGQISSEVPQNLSASRPQDRQFILSSKKLLLSDSGFYLCAWNNRETQYFGPGTRLLVL.